This T cell receptor (beta chain) stems from a study of beta chain features in type 1 diabetes. Every isolated RNA sample was fully reverse transcribed, so sequencing captured expressed TCRB transcripts. Produced via immunoSEQ multiplex PCR; TCRdb's table is partial and in-frame only. The top ten hold 0.05% to 0.065% of the sample, which has just over 450,000 clones, 30% seen once. Sequencing input: naive CD4+ T cells from blood. This TCR was recovered from a man aged 18 to 30 in good health.

CDR3 region: CASSQGPRDRGLSGANVLTF. DNA for the CDR3: TGTGCCAGCAGCCAAGGCCCCCGGGACAGGGGGCTATCGGGGGCCAACGTCCTGACTTTC. The chain uses TRBV14 and TRBJ2-6, with 12 bases that match TRBD1. Losses at the gene ends were 1 base for V and 4 bases for J; bases not matched to a gene: 11. The CDR3 covers 20 residues. The germline V gene encodes CDR1 SGHDN and CDR2 FVKESK.